Listed here is a single TCR beta chain. The data stem from a study of control samples from healthy donors and cancer patients. V was clipped by 5 bases and J by 0 bases, with 8 bases between them. This CDR3 is built from 15 residues. Germline-derived CDR1 and CDR2 are MNHEY and SMNVEV (reference sequence). TCRdb's copy holds only in-frame clones and misses some; the assay was immunoSEQ multiplex PCR. This table holds 100,000 to 150,000 clones, 92% found once. The receptor comes from a woman in her forties or fifties in good health. Material for sequencing was blood. V and J are TRBV27 and TRBJ2-6; D not certain. The CDR3 is CASSREFSGANVLTF. The CDR3 nucleotides are TGTGCCAGCAGTAGAGAATTCTCTGGGGCCAACGTCCTGACTTTC.